These 21 T cell receptor beta chains were sequenced from one sample in a study of blood T cell repertoires in COVID-19. The table came from immunoSEQ multiplex PCR; TCRdb's copy has only in-frame clones and leaves some out. The table has about 270,000 clones, over 70% seen once. The specimen was peripheral blood. These receptors were taken from a man aged 80 or over with acute or convalescent COVID-19.

The J gene is TRBJ2-3, the V gene TRBV27; perhaps TRBD2 as D (7 bases). This CDR3 is built from 15 residues. Germline V gene sequence: CDR1 MNHEY, CDR2 SMNVEV (reference sequence). Trimming took off 5 bases at V and 3 bases at J, with 15 bases between the two ends. The CDR3 spells CASSTQGRATDTQYF. For the CDR3, the DNA is TGTGCCAGCAGTACGCAGGGGAGGGCTACAGATACGCAGTATTTT.

This chain links TRBV5-1 with TRBJ2-1; 11 nucleotides agree with TRBD2. This CDR3 contains 16 residues. Germline lookup yields CDR1 SGHRS and CDR2 YFSETQ. Trimming at V came to 2 bases and at J to 0 bases, leaving 1 base not matched to a gene. The CDR3 DNA reads TGCGCCAGCAGCTTCACTAGCGGGAGCTCCTACAATGAGCAGTTCTTC. Translated: CASSFTSGSSYNEQFF.

V usage is TRBV30 and J usage is TRBJ1-1; no clear D. V was pared by 1 base and J by 6 bases, with 24 bases between. Germline V CDR1 and CDR2: GTSNPN, SVGIG (reference sequence). The CDR3 spans 17 residues. CDR3 sequence: CAWSATLFARGRAEAFF. CDR3 nucleotide sequence: TGTGCCTGGAGTGCTACCCTCTTCGCACGGGGTAGGGCTGAAGCTTTCTTT.

The chain combines TRBV28 with TRBJ1-2; no clear D gene. Germline loops: CDR1 MDHEN, CDR2 SYDVKM. This CDR3 contains 12 residues. V shed 4 bases and J shed 3 bases, with 6 bases lying between them. In DNA form, the CDR3 reads TGTGCCAGCAGTTCAGATTACTATGGCTACACCTTC. It is translated as CASSSDYYGYTF.

This clone was detected a few times. This chain uses TRBV20-1 with TRBJ1-6; 8 bases line up with TRBD1. CDR3 length: 15 amino acids. V gave up 3 bases and J gave up 3 bases; unmatched junction bases: 4. CDR1 is DFQATT and CDR2 is SNEGSKA in the germline V gene (reference sequence). CDR3 nucleotides: TGCAGTGCTAGTTACAGGGGGAACTATAATTCACCCCTCCACTTT. Residues: CSASYRGNYNSPLHF.

The rearrangement links TRBV30 to TRBJ1-2; D might be TRBD1 (5 bases). CDR3 length: 14 amino acids. Trimming took 3 bases from V and 4 from J, leaving 15 bases between them. Germline V gives CDR1 GTSNPN, CDR2 SVGIG (reference sequence). CDR3 amino acids: CAWSSTVLGYGYTF. Here the CDR3 DNA reads TGTGCCTGGAGCTCGACAGTGTTGGGCTATGGCTACACCTTC.

This chain links TRBV6-6 with TRBJ2-7; 7 bases are a match to TRBD2. The CDR3 runs to 16 residues. The V segment lost 5 bases and the J segment 3 bases; nucleotides outside the gene matches: 13. Germline V lookup: CDR1 MNHNY, CDR2 SVGAGI (reference sequence). DNA for the CDR3: TGTGCCAGCAGTCCTTCGGACCGGGAGGCAGTCTACGAGCAGTACTTC. Protein: CASSPSDREAVYEQYF.

The chain links TRBV6-1 to TRBJ1-5, with 8 bases fitting TRBD1. Trimming at V came to 2 bases and at J to 2 bases, leaving 5 bases not matched to a gene. Germline assignment: CDR1 MNHNS and CDR2 SASEGT. CDR3 length equals 16 residues. The CDR3 region has the DNA TGTGCCAGCAGTGAACAGGGGGCGCGCGGCAATCAGCCCCAGCATTTT. Its translation is CASSEQGARGNQPQHF.

J is TRBJ1-4 and V is TRBV12-3 or TRBV12-4, with no clear D. The V end was cut by 8 bases, the J end by 0 bases, with 7 bases between. The CDR3 spans 13 residues. The CDR3 region is CASSFATNEKLFF. The CDR3 nucleotides are TGTGCCAGCTCTTTTGCAACTAATGAAAAACTGTTTTTT.

This clone was observed a few times. The V call is TRBV29-1, the J call TRBJ2-5; D is perhaps TRBD2 (6 bases). The CDR3 length is 11 residues. Germline V CDR1 and CDR2: SQVTM, ANQGSEA. The V gene lost 7 bases and the J gene lost 5 bases, with 11 bases spanning the gap. The CDR3 nucleotides are TGCAGCGGAACTAGCTTGGAGACCCAGTACTTC. Its protein is CSGTSLETQYF.

The chain is built from TRBV6-1 and TRBJ1-2; TRBD1 matches 8 bases. Germline-derived CDR1 and CDR2 are MNHNS and SASEGT. The trim removed 4 bases at V and 8 bases at J, leaving 15 bases unmatched. The CDR3 runs 16 residues. The CDR3 DNA reads as TGTGCCAGCAGTGCAGCCAGGACAGGGTGGGAGGGAGGCTACACCTTC. Its protein is CASSAARTGWEGGYTF.

The genes are TRBV29-1 and TRBJ2-5; TRBD2 matches 9 bases. With V trimmed by 5 bases and J by 4 bases, 8 bases remained unmatched. Germline assignment: CDR1 SQVTM and CDR2 ANQGSEA. The CDR3 runs 14 residues. The CDR3 here is CSVRNSGSGETQYF. The CDR3 DNA reads as TGCAGCGTTCGGAATAGCGGGAGCGGAGAGACCCAGTACTTC.

The rearrangement links TRBV27 to TRBJ1-5; D call uncertain. CDR3 size: 15 residues. Between the trimmed V and J ends, which lost 7 bases and 0 bases, there was a span of 13 bases. Germline V lookup: CDR1 MNHEY, CDR2 SMNVEV (reference sequence). CDR3 DNA sequence: TGTGCCAGCAAGGTGGCGGTTTATAGCAATCAGCCCCAGCATTTT. Translated: CASKVAVYSNQPQHF.

V and J are TRBV28 and TRBJ2-1; D gene ambiguous. The V gene's germline CDR1 is MDHEN and CDR2 SYDVKM. The CDR3 is 14 residues long. The V gene lost 6 bases and the J gene lost 6 bases, with 15 bases spanning the gap. This CDR3 reads CASSLDEVANEQFF. The CDR3 DNA is TGTGCCAGCAGCCTGGATGAGGTAGCCAATGAGCAGTTCTTC.

This clone was detected only a few times. The gene calls are TRBV9 and TRBJ2-1; 11 nucleotides agree with TRBD2. V shed 0 bases and J 2 bases; nucleotides not matched to a gene: 4. The germline V gene has CDR1 SGDLS and CDR2 YYNGEE. The CDR3 totals 17 residues. The CDR3, as DNA: TGTGCCAGCAGCGTAGTTAGCGGGAGGGGGACCTACAATGAGCAGTTCTTC. Translating it yields CASSVVSGRGTYNEQFF.

Concerning this clone itself: One junction end does not reproduce the germline sequence, and a read error may be involved. The chain combines TRBV4-1 with TRBJ1-1; the D gene is possibly TRBD1 (5 bases). CDR1 and CDR2 from the germline V gene are MGHRA and YSYEKL. The length of the CDR3 is 18 residues. In DNA form, the CDR3 reads TGCGCCAGCAGCCAAGTAATGGGGCGGGAAAAGGGGAACATTGAAGCTTTCTTT. It yields the protein CASSQVMGREKGNIEAFF.

The chain couples TRBV7-9 to TRBJ2-1, with 14 bases matching TRBD2. V lost 0 bases to trimming and J lost 8 bases; unmatched junction nucleotides: 9. From germline, CDR1 is SEHNR and CDR2 FQNEAQ (reference sequence). CDR3 length: 18 amino acids. The CDR3 DNA reads as TGTGCCAGCAGCTTAGCTCTCGGACTAGCGGGAGGTTCACATGAGCAGTTCTTC. It translates to CASSLALGLAGGSHEQFF.

The genes are TRBV6-5 and TRBJ1-6; D is uncertain. Germline V gene sequence: CDR1 MNHEY, CDR2 SVGAGI. The V and J ends lost 4 bases and 10 bases respectively, with 20 bases between them. This CDR3 has 16 residues. The CDR3: CASSSSPPTLGSPLHF. The CDR3 nucleotides are TGTGCCAGCAGTTCATCACCTCCGACCCTAGGCTCACCCCTCCACTTT.

V is TRBV6-2 or TRBV6-3 and J is TRBJ2-2; D perhaps matches TRBD2 (6 bases). Germline lookup yields CDR1 MNHEY and CDR2 SVGEGT. CDR3 length equals 18 residues. V lost 5 bases and J lost 2, with 21 bases in between. Written as DNA, the CDR3 is TGTGCCAGCAGTGGTCCTTCCTGGCGGGGAGATAACACCGGGGAGCTGTTTTTT. Translating gives CASSGPSWRGDNTGELFF.

The chain recombines TRBV7-6 with TRBJ1-3; D gene uncertain. V shed 5 bases and J shed 0 bases, with 8 bases lying between them. This CDR3 is 14 amino acids long. Germline CDR1 reads SGHVS; CDR2 reads FNYEAQ. In DNA form, the CDR3 reads TGTGCCAGCAGCCCCGACACCTCTGGAAACACCATATATTTT. Its translation is CASSPDTSGNTIYF. Combining the CDR3 with reference TRBV7-6 and TRBJ1-3 gives the whole variable domain GAGVSQSPRYKVTKRGQDVALRCDPISGHVSLYWYRQALGQGPEFLTYFNYEAQQDKSGLPNDRFSAERPEGSISTLTIQRTEQRDSAMYRCASSPDTSGNTIYFGEGSWLTVV.

This clone was seen more than once but under ten times. The chain carries TRBV30 and TRBJ2-7; TRBD2 might be the D (6 bases). This CDR3 has 13 amino acids. V was pared by 5 bases and J by 6 bases, with 17 bases between. Per germline, CDR1 GTSNPN and CDR2 SVGIG (reference sequence). CDR3 sequence: CAWARDSSREQYF. The CDR3 nucleotides are TGTGCCTGGGCCCGGGACTCTTCTCGCGAGCAGTACTTC.